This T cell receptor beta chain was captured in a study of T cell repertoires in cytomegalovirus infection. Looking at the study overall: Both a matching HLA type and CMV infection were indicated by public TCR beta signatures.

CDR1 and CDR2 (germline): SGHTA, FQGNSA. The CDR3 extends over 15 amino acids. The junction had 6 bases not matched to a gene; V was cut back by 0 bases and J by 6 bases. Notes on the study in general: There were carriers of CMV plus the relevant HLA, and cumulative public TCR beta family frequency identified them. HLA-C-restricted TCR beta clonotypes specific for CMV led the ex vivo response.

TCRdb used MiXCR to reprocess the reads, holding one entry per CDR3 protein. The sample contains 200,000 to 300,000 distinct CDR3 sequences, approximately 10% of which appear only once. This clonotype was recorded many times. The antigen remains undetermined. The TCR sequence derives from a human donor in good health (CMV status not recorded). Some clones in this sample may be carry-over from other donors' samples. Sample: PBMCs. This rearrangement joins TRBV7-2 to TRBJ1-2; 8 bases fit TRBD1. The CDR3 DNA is TGTGCCAGCAGCTTAGCTCAGGGGGCTATAAATGGCTACACCTTC. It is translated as CASSLAQGAINGYTF.